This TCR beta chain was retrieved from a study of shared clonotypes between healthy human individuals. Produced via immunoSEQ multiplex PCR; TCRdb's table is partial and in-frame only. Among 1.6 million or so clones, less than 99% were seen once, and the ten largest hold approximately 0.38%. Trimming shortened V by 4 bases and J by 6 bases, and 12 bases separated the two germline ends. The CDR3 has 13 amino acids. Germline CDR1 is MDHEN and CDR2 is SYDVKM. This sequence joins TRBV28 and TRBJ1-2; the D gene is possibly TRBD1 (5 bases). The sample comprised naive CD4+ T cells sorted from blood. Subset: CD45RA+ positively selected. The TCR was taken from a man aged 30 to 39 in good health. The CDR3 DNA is TGTGCCAGCAGTTCCCCGGACACTCATGGCTACACCTTC. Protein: CASSSPDTHGYTF.